The 20 T cell receptor beta chains reported below all come from one sample, sequenced in a study of cytomegalovirus exposure and HLA in healthy donors (dated by TCRdb to the late 2010s). The library was made by the immunoSEQ multiplex PCR assay. For the multiplex PCR, a mixture combining 60 forward primers for TCR Vbeta segments and 13 reverse primers for TCR Jbeta segments was used. Here the immuneACCESS table is served through TCRdb, limited to in-frame sequences with V and J called. Missing clones are a known gap in these copies; in checked studies unresolved V genes cover under half, and the rest lacks a known reason. This sample comprises 200,000 or so clones, roughly 80% of them detected only once. The ten largest account for 0.2% to 0.25% of the sample. The specimen was PBMCs. The receptors were sampled from a girl aged 2 to 9 in good health and CMV-seronegative.

This clone occurred a few times. This rearrangement joins TRBV11-2 to TRBJ1-1; perhaps TRBD1 as D (5 bases). The CDR3 covers 11 residues. The V end lost 10 bases, the J end lost 3 bases, and 9 bases lay between the germline ends. CDR1 and CDR2 from the germline V gene are SGHAT and FQNNGV. Here the CDR3 DNA reads TGTGCCACCCGGGGGGACACTGAAGCTTTCTTT. As protein: CATRGDTEAFF.

The rearrangement uses TRBV7-9 and TRBJ1-4, with 9 positions matching TRBD1. This CDR3 is built from 16 residues. Germline CDR1 and CDR2: SEHNR and FQNEAQ (reference sequence). V trimming: 1 base; J trimming: 4 bases; junction bases outside the gene matches: 4. CDR3 in amino acids: CASSLGPGQGNEKLFF. CDR3 sequence (DNA): TGTGCCAGCAGCTTAGGGCCGGGACAGGGTAATGAAAAACTGTTTTTT.

The chain carries TRBV4-1 and TRBJ2-5, with 8 nucleotides matching TRBD2. The germline CDR1 and CDR2 sequences are MGHRA and YSYEKL. This CDR3 is 13 amino acids long. J lost 7 bases, V lost 4 bases, and 5 bases had no gene match. As DNA, the CDR3 is TGCGCCAGCAGCCCGCAACTAGCGGCGACCCAGTACTTC. Protein sequence: CASSPQLAATQYF.

V usage is TRBV7-2 and J usage is TRBJ2-5, with D possibly TRBD2 on 6 matching bases. The CDR3 is 14 residues long. Germline values: CDR1 SGHTA, CDR2 FQGNSA. The germline V and J ends were trimmed by 0 bases and 3 bases, with 8 bases remaining between them. CDR3 loop: CASSLASGKETQYF. The CDR3 DNA is TGTGCCAGCAGCTTAGCTAGCGGCAAAGAGACCCAGTACTTC.

The chain employs TRBV6-5 and TRBJ2-3; D not resolved. Germline V gene sequence: CDR1 MNHEY, CDR2 SVGAGI. The CDR3 is 13 residues long. The V and J ends lost 6 bases and 6 bases respectively, with 13 bases between them. CDR3 sequence: CASRNTERDTQYF. The CDR3, as DNA: TGTGCCAGCAGGAACACTGAGAGGGATACGCAGTATTTT.

This clone was detected a few times. Here the CDR3 DNA reads TGTGCCAGCAGCTTGGGGCCTAGCGGGGAAGAGACCCAGTACTTC. It codes for CASSLGPSGEETQYF. The V gene is TRBV5-4, the J gene TRBJ2-5, with 9 bases lining up with TRBD2. The junction had 3 bases not matched to a gene; V was cut back by 0 bases and J by 3 bases. The CDR3 has 15 residues. The germline V gene encodes CDR1 SGHNT and CDR2 YYREEE (reference sequence).

The chain is built from TRBV28 and TRBJ1-5, with 7 bases lining up with TRBD1. The CDR3 totals 17 residues. With 4 bases clipped from V and 3 bases from J, the junction kept 12 bases outside the gene matches. Germline CDR1 is MDHEN and CDR2 is SYDVKM. In nucleotides, the CDR3 is TGTGCCAGCAGTTCACTCGACAGGGCGCCCTCCAATCAGCCCCAGCATTTT. Residues: CASSSLDRAPSNQPQHF.

The chain has TRBV2 and TRBJ2-3; 7 positions agree with TRBD1. Losses at the gene ends were 5 bases for V and 2 bases for J; bases not matched to a gene: 7. The CDR3 is 15 amino acids. Germline V gene data show CDR1 as SNHLY and CDR2 as FYNNEI. The CDR3 sequence: CASSYRGYPTDTQYF. CDR3 nucleotides: TGTGCCAGCAGTTACAGGGGATACCCCACAGATACGCAGTATTTT.

J is TRBJ1-1 and V is TRBV29-1; D unclear. V was shortened by 4 bases and J by 0 bases, with 9 bases between the two germline ends. CDR3 length: 13 residues. The germline CDR1 and CDR2 sequences are SQVTM and ANQGSEA. The CDR3 reads CSVVAIVNTEAFF. The CDR3 DNA sequence: TGCAGCGTTGTAGCCATCGTGAACACTGAAGCTTTCTTT. The full variable domain, with the rest looked up from reference TRBV29-1 and TRBJ1-1, is SAVISQKPSRDICQRGTSLTIQCQVDSQVTMMFWYRQQPGQSLTLIATANQGSEATYESGFVIDKFPISRPNLTFSTLTVSNMSPEDSSIYLCSVVAIVNTEAFFGQGTRLTVV.

This clone was counted between two and nine times. This rearrangement joins TRBV27 to TRBJ2-5; 8 positions match TRBD2. CDR1 and CDR2 from the germline V gene are MNHEY and SMNVEV (reference sequence). This CDR3 region has 15 residues. Trimming took 4 bases from V and 3 from J; bases not matched to a gene: 7. CDR3 loop: CASSYNGRVEETQYF. CDR3 nucleotide sequence: TGTGCCAGCAGTTATAACGGGAGGGTAGAAGAGACCCAGTACTTC.

The rearrangement joins TRBV5-1 to TRBJ1-4; a possible D gene is TRBD1 (6 bases). The CDR3 runs to 15 residues. With 7 bases removed from V and 5 bases from J, the gap between germline ends came to 18 bases. Germline V lookup: CDR1 SGHRS, CDR2 YFSETQ. This chain's CDR3 is CASGTEQGENEKLFF. In nucleotides, the CDR3 is TGCGCCAGCGGGACCGAACAGGGAGAAAATGAAAAACTGTTTTTT.

This clone is a singleton in its sample. This CDR3 reads CASSFDTRTALAYGYTF. DNA of the CDR3: TGCGCCAGCAGCTTTGATACCAGGACAGCCTTAGCTTATGGCTACACCTTC. The chain couples TRBV5-1 to TRBJ1-2; the D gene is possibly TRBD1 (6 bases). There are 17 residues in the CDR3. Trimming took off 2 bases at V and 5 bases at J, with 22 bases between the two ends. CDR1 SGHRS and CDR2 YFSETQ come from the germline V gene.

J is TRBJ2-5 and V is TRBV7-9, with D possibly being TRBD2 (6 bases). CDR1 and CDR2 from the germline V gene are SEHNR and FQNEAQ (reference sequence). CDR3 length equals 16 residues. The ends were cut back, 4 bases at V and 0 bases at J, with 15 bases in the middle. The CDR3 DNA follows: TGTGCCAGCAGCTACAATGGCGGGGTGTACCAAGAGACCCAGTACTTC. Translation: CASSYNGGVYQETQYF.

This clone was counted a single time. The chain joins TRBV11-2 to TRBJ1-4, with TRBD1 as a possible D gene (6 bases). CDR1 is SGHAT and CDR2 is FQNNGV in the germline V gene. The CDR3 covers 17 residues. The germline V and J ends were trimmed by 1 base and 8 bases, with 20 bases remaining between them. The DNA of the CDR3 is TGTGCCAGCAGCTTAGGGAAAGTTGGGGGCCTCCGCGAAAAACTGTTTTTT. Its translation: CASSLGKVGGLREKLFF.

A few counts support this clone. The chain employs TRBV30 and TRBJ1-1; D unclear. This CDR3 is built from 13 residues. Germline CDR1 GTSNPN, CDR2 SVGIG (reference sequence). V lost 4 bases and J lost 5, with 14 bases in between. CDR3 bases: TGTGCCTGGACCTTAAGCTATGAGACTGAAGCTTTCTTT. This translates into CAWTLSYETEAFF.

The chain joins TRBV7-9 to TRBJ1-5, with D maybe TRBD1 (6 bases). From germline, CDR1 is SEHNR and CDR2 FQNEAQ (reference sequence). CDR3 length: 15 amino acids. Trimming took 4 bases from V and 4 from J, leaving 14 bases between them. Here the CDR3 DNA reads TGTGCCAGCAGCTCAACAGGGTATGAGAATCAGCCCCAGCATTTT. Encoded protein: CASSSTGYENQPQHF.

The chain recombines TRBV11-2 with TRBJ2-7; 9 bases map to TRBD2. The CDR3 length is 14 residues. Germline CDR1 SGHAT, CDR2 FQNNGV. V gave up 5 bases and J gave up 4 bases; unmatched junction bases: 6. Here the CDR3 DNA reads TGTGCCAGCAGCCCCGCGGGAGGGGCATACGAGCAGTACTTC. Translation: CASSPAGGAYEQYF.

The rearrangement joins TRBV2 to TRBJ1-2; 7 positions agree with TRBD1. Germline V gives CDR1 SNHLY, CDR2 FYNNEI. V trimming: 7 bases; J trimming: 4 bases; junction bases outside the gene matches: 6. There are 13 residues in the CDR3. The CDR3 protein is CASTMDRSYGYTF. In DNA, the CDR3 is TGTGCCAGCACCATGGACAGGAGCTATGGCTACACCTTC.

This chain uses TRBV10-3 with TRBJ2-4; 8 bases are shared with TRBD1. V dropped 7 bases and J dropped 4; count of bases not matched to a gene: 3. The germline gives CDR1 ENHRY, CDR2 SYGVKD. There are 13 residues in the CDR3. CDR3 in amino acids: CAIKGDRKNIQYF. CDR3 nucleotides: TGTGCCATCAAGGGGGACAGGAAAAACATTCAGTACTTC.

The V gene is TRBV4-2, the J gene TRBJ2-5; 7 positions match TRBD2. The CDR3 sequence is 14 residues long. V was pared by 6 bases and J by 2 bases, with 6 bases of the junction left unmatched. Germline V lookup: CDR1 LGHNA, CDR2 YNFKEQ. This CDR3 reads CASSSGTTQETQYF. For the CDR3, the DNA is TGTGCCAGCAGTTCCGGGACTACGCAAGAGACCCAGTACTTC.